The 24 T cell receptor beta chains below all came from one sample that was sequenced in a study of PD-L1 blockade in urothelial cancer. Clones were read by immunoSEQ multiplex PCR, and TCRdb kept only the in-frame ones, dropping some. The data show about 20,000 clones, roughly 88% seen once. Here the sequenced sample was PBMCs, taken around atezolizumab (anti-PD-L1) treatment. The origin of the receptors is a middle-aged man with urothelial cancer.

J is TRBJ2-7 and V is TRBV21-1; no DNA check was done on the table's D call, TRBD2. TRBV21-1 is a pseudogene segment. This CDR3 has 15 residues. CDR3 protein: CASSKWRRDPYEQYF. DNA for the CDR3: TGTGCCAGCAGCAAATGGCGGAGAGACCCCTACGAGCAGTACTTC.

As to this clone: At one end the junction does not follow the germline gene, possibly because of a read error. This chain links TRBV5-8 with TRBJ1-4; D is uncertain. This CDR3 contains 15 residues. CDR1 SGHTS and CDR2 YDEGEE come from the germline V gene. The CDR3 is CASRKGTVTSEKLFF. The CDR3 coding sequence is TGTGCCAGCAGAAAGGGTACGGTCACTAGTGAAAAACTGTTTTTT.

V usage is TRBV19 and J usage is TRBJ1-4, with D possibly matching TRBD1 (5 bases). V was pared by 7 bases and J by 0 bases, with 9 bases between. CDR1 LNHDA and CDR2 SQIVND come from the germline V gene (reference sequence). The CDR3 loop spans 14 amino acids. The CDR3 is CASTLTATNEKLFF. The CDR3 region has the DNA TGTGCCAGTACCCTGACAGCAACTAATGAAAAACTGTTTTTT. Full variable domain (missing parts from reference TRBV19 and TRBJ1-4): DGGITQSPKYLFRKEGQNVTLSCEQNLNHDAMYWYRQDPGQGLRLIYYSQIVNDFQKGDIAEGYSVSREKKESFPLTVTSAQKNPTAFYLCASTLTATNEKLFFGSGTQLSVL.

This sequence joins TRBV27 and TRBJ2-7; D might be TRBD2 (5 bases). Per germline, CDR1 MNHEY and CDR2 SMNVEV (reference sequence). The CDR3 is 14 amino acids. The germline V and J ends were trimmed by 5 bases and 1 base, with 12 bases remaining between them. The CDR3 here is CASSRGRLSYEQYF. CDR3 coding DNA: TGTGCCAGCAGTCGGGGAAGACTGTCCTACGAGCAGTACTTC.

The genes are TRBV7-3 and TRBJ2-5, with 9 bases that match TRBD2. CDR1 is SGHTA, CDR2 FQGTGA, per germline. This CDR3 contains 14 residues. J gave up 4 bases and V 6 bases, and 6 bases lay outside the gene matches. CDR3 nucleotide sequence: TGTGCCAGCAGTCGGGGACTAGCTGGAGAGACCCAGTACTTC. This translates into CASSRGLAGETQYF.

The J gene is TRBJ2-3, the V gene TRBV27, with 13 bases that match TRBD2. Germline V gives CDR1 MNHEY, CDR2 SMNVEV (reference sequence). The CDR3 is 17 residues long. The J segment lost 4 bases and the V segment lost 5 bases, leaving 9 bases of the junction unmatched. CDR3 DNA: TGTGCCAGCAGTACCCTTTGGACTAGCGGGAGAGCAGATACGCAGTATTTT. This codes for CASSTLWTSGRADTQYF.

CDR3 coding DNA: TGTGCCAGCCCCCCGGTGTGGGGGCAGCGGGAGCTGGATACGCAGTATTTT. Residues: CASPPVWGQRELDTQYF. The J gene is TRBJ2-3, the V gene TRBV2; 8 bases are shared with TRBD2. This CDR3 comprises 17 residues. Germline CDR1 is SNHLY and CDR2 is FYNNEI. Trimming removed 8 bases from V and 6 bases from J; junction bases left unmatched: 19.

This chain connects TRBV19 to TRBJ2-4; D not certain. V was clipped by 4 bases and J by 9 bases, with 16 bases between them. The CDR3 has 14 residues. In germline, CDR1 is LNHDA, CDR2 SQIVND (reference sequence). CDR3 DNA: TGTGCCAGTAGTAACGCAGGCGCCGCCGGCATTCAGTACTTC. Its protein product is CASSNAGAAGIQYF. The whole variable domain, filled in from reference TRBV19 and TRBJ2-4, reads DGGITQSPKYLFRKEGQNVTLSCEQNLNHDAMYWYRQDPGQGLRLIYYSQIVNDFQKGDIAEGYSVSREKKESFPLTVTSAQKNPTAFYLCASSNAGAAGIQYFGAGTRLSVL.

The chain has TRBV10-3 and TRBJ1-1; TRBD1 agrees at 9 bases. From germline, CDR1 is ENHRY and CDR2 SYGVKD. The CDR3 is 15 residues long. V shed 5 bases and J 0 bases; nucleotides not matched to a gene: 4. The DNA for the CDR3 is TGTGCCATCAGTCCCGGGACAGGGATGAACACTGAAGCTTTCTTT. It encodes CAISPGTGMNTEAFF.

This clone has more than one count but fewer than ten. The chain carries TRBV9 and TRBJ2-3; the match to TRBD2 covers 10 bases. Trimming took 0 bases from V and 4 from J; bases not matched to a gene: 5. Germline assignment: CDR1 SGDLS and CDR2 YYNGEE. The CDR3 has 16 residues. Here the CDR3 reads CASSVVPSGSADTQYF. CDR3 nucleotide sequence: TGTGCCAGCAGCGTAGTCCCTAGCGGGAGCGCAGATACGCAGTATTTT.

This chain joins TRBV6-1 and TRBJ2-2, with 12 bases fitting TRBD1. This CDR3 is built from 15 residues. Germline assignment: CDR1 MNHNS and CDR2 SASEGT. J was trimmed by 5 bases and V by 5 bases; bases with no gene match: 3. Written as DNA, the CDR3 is TGTGCCAGCAGTCCGGGACAGGGGGCTACCGGGGAGCTGTTTTTT. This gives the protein CASSPGQGATGELFF.

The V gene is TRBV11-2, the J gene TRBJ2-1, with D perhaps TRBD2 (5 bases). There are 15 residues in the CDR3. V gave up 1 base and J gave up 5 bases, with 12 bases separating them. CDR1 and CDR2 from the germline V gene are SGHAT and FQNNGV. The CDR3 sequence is CASSLVWTGNNEQFF. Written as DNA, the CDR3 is TGTGCCAGCAGCTTAGTCTGGACTGGTAACAATGAGCAGTTCTTC. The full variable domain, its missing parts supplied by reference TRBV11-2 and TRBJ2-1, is EAGVAQSPRYKIIEKRQSVAFWCNPISGHATLYWYQQILGQGPKLLIQFQNNGVVDDSQLPKDRFSAERLKGVDSTLKIQPAKLEDSAVYLCASSLVWTGNNEQFFGPGTRLTVL.

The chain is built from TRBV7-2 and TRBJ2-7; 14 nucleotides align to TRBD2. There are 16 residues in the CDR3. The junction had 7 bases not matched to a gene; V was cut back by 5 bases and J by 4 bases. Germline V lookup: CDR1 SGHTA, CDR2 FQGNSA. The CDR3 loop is CASSPRLAGGPYEQYF. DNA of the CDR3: TGTGCCAGCAGCCCACGACTAGCGGGAGGGCCGTACGAGCAGTACTTC. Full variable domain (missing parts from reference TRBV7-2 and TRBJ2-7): GAGVSQSPSNKVTEKGKDVELRCDPISGHTALYWYRQSLGQGLEFLIYFQGNSAPDKSGLPSDRFSAERTGGSVSTLTIQRTQQEDSAVYLCASSPRLAGGPYEQYFGPGTRLTVT.

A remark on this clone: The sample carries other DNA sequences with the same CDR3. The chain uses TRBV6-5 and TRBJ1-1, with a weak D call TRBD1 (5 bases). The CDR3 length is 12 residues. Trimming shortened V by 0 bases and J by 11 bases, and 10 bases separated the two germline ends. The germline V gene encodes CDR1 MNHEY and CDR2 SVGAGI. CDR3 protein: CASSYSGGEAFF. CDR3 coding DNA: TGTGCCAGCAGTTACTCGGGGGGGGAGGCTTTCTTT.

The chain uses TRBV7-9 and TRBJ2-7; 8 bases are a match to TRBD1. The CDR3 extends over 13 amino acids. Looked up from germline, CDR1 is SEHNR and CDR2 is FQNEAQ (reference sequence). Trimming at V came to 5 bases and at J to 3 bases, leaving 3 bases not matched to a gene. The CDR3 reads CASSPGQGYEQYF. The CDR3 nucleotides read TGTGCCAGCAGCCCCGGACAGGGCTACGAGCAGTACTTC.

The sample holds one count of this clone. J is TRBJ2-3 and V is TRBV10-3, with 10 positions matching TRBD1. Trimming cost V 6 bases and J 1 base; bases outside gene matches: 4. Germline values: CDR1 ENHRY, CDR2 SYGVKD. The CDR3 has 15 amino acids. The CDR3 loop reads CAIRGTGVGTDTQYF. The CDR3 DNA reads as TGTGCCATCAGAGGGACAGGGGTGGGCACAGATACGCAGTATTTT.

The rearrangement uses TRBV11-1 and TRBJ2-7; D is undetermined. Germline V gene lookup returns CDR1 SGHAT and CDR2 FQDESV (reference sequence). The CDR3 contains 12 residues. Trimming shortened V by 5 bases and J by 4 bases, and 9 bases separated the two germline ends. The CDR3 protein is CASSTQHYEQYF. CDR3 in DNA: TGTGCCAGCAGCACACAGCATTACGAGCAGTACTTC.

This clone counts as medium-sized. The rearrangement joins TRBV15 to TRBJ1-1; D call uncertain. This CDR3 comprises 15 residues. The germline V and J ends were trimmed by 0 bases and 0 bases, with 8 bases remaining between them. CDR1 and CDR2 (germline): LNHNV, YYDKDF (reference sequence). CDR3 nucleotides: TGTGCCACCAGCAGAGATCTGCGGCTGAACACTGAAGCTTTCTTT. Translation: CATSRDLRLNTEAFF.

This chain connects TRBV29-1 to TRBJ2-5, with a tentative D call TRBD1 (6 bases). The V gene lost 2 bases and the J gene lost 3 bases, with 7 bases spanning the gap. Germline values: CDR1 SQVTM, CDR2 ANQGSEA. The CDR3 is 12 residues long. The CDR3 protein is CSVETGKETQYF. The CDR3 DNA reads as TGCAGCGTTGAAACAGGGAAAGAGACCCAGTACTTC. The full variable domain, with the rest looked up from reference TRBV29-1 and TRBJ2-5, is SAVISQKPSRDICQRGTSLTIQCQVDSQVTMMFWYRQQPGQSLTLIATANQGSEATYESGFVIDKFPISRPNLTFSTLTVSNMSPEDSSIYLCSVETGKETQYFGPGTRLLVL.

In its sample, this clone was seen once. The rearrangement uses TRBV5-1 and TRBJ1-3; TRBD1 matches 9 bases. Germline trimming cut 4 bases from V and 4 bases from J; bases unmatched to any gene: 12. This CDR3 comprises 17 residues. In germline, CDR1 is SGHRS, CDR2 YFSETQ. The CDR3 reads CASSPWSGQGEGNTIYF. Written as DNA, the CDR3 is TGCGCCAGCAGCCCCTGGTCGGGACAGGGAGAAGGAAACACCATATATTTT. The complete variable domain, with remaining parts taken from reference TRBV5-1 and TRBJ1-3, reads KAGVTQTPRYLIKTRGQQVTLSCSPISGHRSVSWYQQTPGQGLQFLFEYFSETQRNKGNFPGRFSGRQFSNSRSEMNVSTLELGDSALYLCASSPWSGQGEGNTIYFGEGSWLTVV.

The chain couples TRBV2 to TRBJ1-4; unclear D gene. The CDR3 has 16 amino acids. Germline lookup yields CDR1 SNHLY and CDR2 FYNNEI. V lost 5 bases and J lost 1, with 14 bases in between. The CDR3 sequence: CASSPTDRLTNEKLFF. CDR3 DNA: TGTGCCAGCAGTCCTACCGACCGACTAACTAATGAAAAACTGTTTTTT.

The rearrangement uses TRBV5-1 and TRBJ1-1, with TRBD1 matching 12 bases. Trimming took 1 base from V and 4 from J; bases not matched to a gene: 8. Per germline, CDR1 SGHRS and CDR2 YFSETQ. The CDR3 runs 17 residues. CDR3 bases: TGCGCCAGCAGCTTGAATCCGGGACAGGGGGCGTTCACTGAAGCTTTCTTT. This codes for CASSLNPGQGAFTEAFF.

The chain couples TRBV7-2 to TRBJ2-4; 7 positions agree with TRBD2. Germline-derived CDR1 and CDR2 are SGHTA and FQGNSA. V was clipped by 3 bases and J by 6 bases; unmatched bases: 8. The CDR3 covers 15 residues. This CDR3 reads CASSFLAAKGNIQYF. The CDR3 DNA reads TGTGCCAGCAGCTTTCTAGCGGCGAAGGGAAACATTCAGTACTTC. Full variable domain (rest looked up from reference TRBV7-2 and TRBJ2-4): GAGVSQSPSNKVTEKGKDVELRCDPISGHTALYWYRQSLGQGLEFLIYFQGNSAPDKSGLPSDRFSAERTGGSVSTLTIQRTQQEDSAVYLCASSFLAAKGNIQYFGAGTRLSVL.

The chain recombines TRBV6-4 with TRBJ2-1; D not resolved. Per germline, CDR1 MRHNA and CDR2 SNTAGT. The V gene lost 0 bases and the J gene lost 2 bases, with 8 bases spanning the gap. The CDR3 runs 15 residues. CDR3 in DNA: TGTGCCAGCAGTGACTCTTTAGCCCCCTACAATGAGCAGTTCTTC. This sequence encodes CASSDSLAPYNEQFF.